This passage covers 19 T cell receptor beta chains from one sample sequenced in a study of cytomegalovirus exposure and HLA in healthy donors. The assay was immunoSEQ multiplex PCR, and TCRdb's table has in-frame clones only and misses some. The sample gives hundreds of thousands of clones, around nine tenths of which show up once; approximately 2.5% is in the top ten. Material for sequencing was PBMCs. The source is a man between 18 and 29 years old in good health and CMV-seronegative.

This chain links TRBV4-2 with TRBJ1-5; D is uncertain. Germline V gene lookup returns CDR1 LGHNA and CDR2 YNFKEQ. This CDR3 is built from 13 residues. Trimming stripped 1 base from V and 5 bases from J, with 6 bases between. The CDR3 loop reads CASSQASDQPQHF. For the CDR3, the DNA is TGTGCCAGCAGCCAAGCCTCAGATCAGCCCCAGCATTTT.

The genes are TRBV7-9 and TRBJ2-3, with a tentative D call TRBD1 (5 bases). In germline, CDR1 is SEHNR, CDR2 FQNEAQ (reference sequence). The CDR3 has 12 residues. Trimming took off 1 base at V and 7 bases at J, with 6 bases between the two ends. The chain's CDR3 is CASSLDRHTQYF. CDR3 in DNA: TGTGCCAGCAGCTTAGACAGGCATACGCAGTATTTT.

This chain joins TRBV4-3 and TRBJ1-1; 8 bases agree with TRBD1. Germline CDR1 LGHNA, CDR2 YSLEER. The V segment lost 5 bases and the J segment 10 bases; nucleotides outside the gene matches: 15. The CDR3 length is 15 residues. CDR3 loop: CASSAPGTGTPTAFF. The CDR3 bases are TGCGCCAGCAGCGCCCCCGGGACAGGCACTCCTACAGCTTTCTTT.

About this clone itself: The same CDR3 can be traced to other DNA sequences in this sample. J is TRBJ2-3 and V is TRBV6-1; D perhaps matches TRBD2 (5 bases). Germline V gene sequence: CDR1 MNHNS, CDR2 SASEGT. This CDR3 is built from 13 residues. V shed 3 bases and J shed 3 bases, with 7 bases lying between them. The CDR3 DNA sequence: TGTGCCAGCAGTGACCGAGGGACAGATACGCAGTATTTT. This gives the protein CASSDRGTDTQYF.

The chain is built from TRBV5-1 and TRBJ2-2; TRBD1 matches at 7 bases. This CDR3 comprises 16 residues. Germline lookup yields CDR1 SGHRS and CDR2 YFSETQ. Trimming cost V 1 base and J 5 bases; bases outside gene matches: 8. Here the CDR3 reads CASSLIQGRRTGELFF. The CDR3 DNA is TGCGCCAGCAGCTTGATACAGGGGAGAAGGACCGGGGAGCTGTTTTTT.

The CDR3 reads CASSEGSLNTEAFF. In DNA, the CDR3 is TGTGCCAGCAGTGAGGGGAGTTTGAACACTGAAGCTTTCTTT. The chain carries TRBV25-1 and TRBJ1-1; D not resolved. This CDR3 is built from 14 residues. Trimming shortened V by 3 bases and J by 0 bases, and 8 bases separated the two germline ends. CDR1 MGHDK and CDR2 SYGVNS come from the germline V gene.

Worth noting for this clone: One end of the junction fails to match germline, which may point to a read error. The chain uses TRBV29-1 and TRBJ2-3, with TRBD2 as a possible D gene (5 bases). The CDR3 runs 11 residues. From germline, CDR1 is SQVTM and CDR2 ANQGSEA. CDR3 protein: CRVLVRGTQYF. For the CDR3, the DNA is TGCCGCGTTTTGGTCCGGGGTACGCAGTATTTT.

The chain has TRBV6-1 and TRBJ2-1, with D tentatively TRBD2 (6 bases). The V end was cut by 1 base, the J end by 7 bases, with 14 bases between. Germline V gene data show CDR1 as MNHNS and CDR2 as SASEGT. The CDR3 sequence is 15 residues long. CDR3 DNA: TGTGCCAGCAGTGAAGAGGCCGGGAGCTCTAATGAGCAGTTCTTC. The encoded protein is CASSEEAGSSNEQFF.

J is TRBJ2-2 and V is TRBV28; 10 bases fit TRBD1. CDR1 is MDHEN and CDR2 is SYDVKM in the germline V gene. With V trimmed by 6 bases and J by 5 bases, 6 bases remained unmatched. This CDR3 contains 15 residues. The CDR3 nucleotides read TGTGCCAGCAGACGGCCGGGACAGGGGACCGGGGAGCTGTTTTTT. It translates to CASRRPGQGTGELFF.

The chain couples TRBV27 to TRBJ1-2; tentatively, D is TRBD1 (5 bases). CDR3 length: 15 amino acids. Per germline, CDR1 MNHEY and CDR2 SMNVEV (reference sequence). V gave up 2 bases and J gave up 6 bases, with 16 bases separating them. The CDR3 DNA is TGTGCCAGCAGTTTAATCGGGACTTTCGGGAATGGCTACACCTTC. It is translated as CASSLIGTFGNGYTF.

This chain connects TRBV10-3 to TRBJ2-2; D remains unclear. Between the trimmed V and J ends, which lost 10 bases and 2 bases, there was a span of 17 bases. Germline V lookup: CDR1 ENHRY, CDR2 SYGVKD. This CDR3 is 15 amino acids long. CDR3 region: CATQLGQTNTGELFF. The DNA of the CDR3 is TGTGCCACACAATTGGGCCAAACCAACACCGGGGAGCTGTTTTTT.

The genes are TRBV6-5 and TRBJ2-1; 7 bases fit TRBD2. CDR3 size: 15 residues. The V gene end was trimmed by 6 bases and the J gene end by 7 bases; junction bases not matched to a gene: 12. Germline lookup yields CDR1 MNHEY and CDR2 SVGAGI. CDR3 amino acids: CASSSAGRKGNEQFF. DNA for the CDR3: TGTGCCAGCAGCTCAGCGGGGCGTAAAGGTAATGAGCAGTTCTTC.

V is TRBV27 and J is TRBJ2-1; 10 nucleotides agree with TRBD2. Germline trimming cut 6 bases from V and 9 bases from J; bases unmatched to any gene: 5. Looked up from germline, CDR1 is MNHEY and CDR2 is SMNVEV (reference sequence). The CDR3 is 13 amino acids. CDR3 sequence: CASRSGRAGEQFF. CDR3 nucleotides: TGTGCCAGCAGAAGCGGGAGGGCCGGTGAGCAGTTCTTC.

The V and J genes are TRBV28 and TRBJ2-7, with TRBD2 matching 9 bases. This CDR3 is 14 amino acids long. Trimming cost V 5 bases and J 6 bases; bases outside gene matches: 8. Germline assignment: CDR1 MDHEN and CDR2 SYDVKM. CDR3 coding DNA: TGTGCCAGCAGTACCGCGGGACTAGCTATCGAGCAGTACTTC. It codes for CASSTAGLAIEQYF.

This clone has a single count. The V call is TRBV5-4, the J call TRBJ2-2, with D maybe TRBD1 (6 bases). Trimming shortened V by 3 bases and J by 5 bases, and 8 bases separated the two germline ends. The CDR3 is made up of 13 amino acids. Germline loops: CDR1 SGHNT, CDR2 YYREEE (reference sequence). The CDR3, as DNA: TGTGCCAGCAGCTCAGGACAGACCGGGGAGCTGTTTTTT. This gives the protein CASSSGQTGELFF.

The chain is built from TRBV28 and TRBJ1-4, with D uncertain. Germline V CDR1 and CDR2: MDHEN, SYDVKM. Between the trimmed V and J ends, which lost 7 bases and 4 bases, there was a span of 4 bases. There are 11 residues in the CDR3. As DNA, the CDR3 is TGTGCCAGCACCAGTAATGAAAAACTGTTTTTT. This encodes CASTSNEKLFF.

The chain carries TRBV7-9 and TRBJ2-7; 7 nucleotides match TRBD2. The germline CDR1 and CDR2 sequences are SEHNR and FQNEAQ (reference sequence). This CDR3 has 13 residues. The J segment lost 0 bases and the V segment lost 10 bases, leaving 6 bases of the junction unmatched. CDR3 nucleotides: TGTGCCACCCAGCGGGGAAGCTCCTACGAGCAGTACTTC. It codes for CATQRGSSYEQYF.

This clone showed up just a few times. The V call is TRBV2, the J call TRBJ2-7, with TRBD1 matching 7 bases. This CDR3 is built from 11 residues. The germline V gene has CDR1 SNHLY and CDR2 FYNNEI. Unmatched junction bases numbered 2, after V lost 9 bases and J lost 3 bases. The CDR3 spells CARGTDYEQYF. As DNA, the CDR3 is TGTGCCAGAGGGACAGACTACGAGCAGTACTTC. Full variable domain (remainder filled in from reference TRBV2 and TRBJ2-7): EPEVTQTPSHQVTQMGQEVILRCVPISNHLYFYWYRQILGQKVEFLVSFYNNEISEKSEIFDDQFSVERPDGSNFTLKIRSTKLEDSAMYFCARGTDYEQYFGPGTRLTVT.

V usage is TRBV4-3 and J usage is TRBJ2-7; 8 nucleotides line up with TRBD2. The V segment lost 0 bases and the J segment 5 bases; nucleotides outside the gene matches: 6. The V gene's germline CDR1 is LGHNA and CDR2 YSLEER. The CDR3 contains 15 residues. CDR3 in DNA: TGCGCCAGCAGCCAAGACTGGAGCGGGAGCGACGAGCAGTACTTC. Translation: CASSQDWSGSDEQYF.